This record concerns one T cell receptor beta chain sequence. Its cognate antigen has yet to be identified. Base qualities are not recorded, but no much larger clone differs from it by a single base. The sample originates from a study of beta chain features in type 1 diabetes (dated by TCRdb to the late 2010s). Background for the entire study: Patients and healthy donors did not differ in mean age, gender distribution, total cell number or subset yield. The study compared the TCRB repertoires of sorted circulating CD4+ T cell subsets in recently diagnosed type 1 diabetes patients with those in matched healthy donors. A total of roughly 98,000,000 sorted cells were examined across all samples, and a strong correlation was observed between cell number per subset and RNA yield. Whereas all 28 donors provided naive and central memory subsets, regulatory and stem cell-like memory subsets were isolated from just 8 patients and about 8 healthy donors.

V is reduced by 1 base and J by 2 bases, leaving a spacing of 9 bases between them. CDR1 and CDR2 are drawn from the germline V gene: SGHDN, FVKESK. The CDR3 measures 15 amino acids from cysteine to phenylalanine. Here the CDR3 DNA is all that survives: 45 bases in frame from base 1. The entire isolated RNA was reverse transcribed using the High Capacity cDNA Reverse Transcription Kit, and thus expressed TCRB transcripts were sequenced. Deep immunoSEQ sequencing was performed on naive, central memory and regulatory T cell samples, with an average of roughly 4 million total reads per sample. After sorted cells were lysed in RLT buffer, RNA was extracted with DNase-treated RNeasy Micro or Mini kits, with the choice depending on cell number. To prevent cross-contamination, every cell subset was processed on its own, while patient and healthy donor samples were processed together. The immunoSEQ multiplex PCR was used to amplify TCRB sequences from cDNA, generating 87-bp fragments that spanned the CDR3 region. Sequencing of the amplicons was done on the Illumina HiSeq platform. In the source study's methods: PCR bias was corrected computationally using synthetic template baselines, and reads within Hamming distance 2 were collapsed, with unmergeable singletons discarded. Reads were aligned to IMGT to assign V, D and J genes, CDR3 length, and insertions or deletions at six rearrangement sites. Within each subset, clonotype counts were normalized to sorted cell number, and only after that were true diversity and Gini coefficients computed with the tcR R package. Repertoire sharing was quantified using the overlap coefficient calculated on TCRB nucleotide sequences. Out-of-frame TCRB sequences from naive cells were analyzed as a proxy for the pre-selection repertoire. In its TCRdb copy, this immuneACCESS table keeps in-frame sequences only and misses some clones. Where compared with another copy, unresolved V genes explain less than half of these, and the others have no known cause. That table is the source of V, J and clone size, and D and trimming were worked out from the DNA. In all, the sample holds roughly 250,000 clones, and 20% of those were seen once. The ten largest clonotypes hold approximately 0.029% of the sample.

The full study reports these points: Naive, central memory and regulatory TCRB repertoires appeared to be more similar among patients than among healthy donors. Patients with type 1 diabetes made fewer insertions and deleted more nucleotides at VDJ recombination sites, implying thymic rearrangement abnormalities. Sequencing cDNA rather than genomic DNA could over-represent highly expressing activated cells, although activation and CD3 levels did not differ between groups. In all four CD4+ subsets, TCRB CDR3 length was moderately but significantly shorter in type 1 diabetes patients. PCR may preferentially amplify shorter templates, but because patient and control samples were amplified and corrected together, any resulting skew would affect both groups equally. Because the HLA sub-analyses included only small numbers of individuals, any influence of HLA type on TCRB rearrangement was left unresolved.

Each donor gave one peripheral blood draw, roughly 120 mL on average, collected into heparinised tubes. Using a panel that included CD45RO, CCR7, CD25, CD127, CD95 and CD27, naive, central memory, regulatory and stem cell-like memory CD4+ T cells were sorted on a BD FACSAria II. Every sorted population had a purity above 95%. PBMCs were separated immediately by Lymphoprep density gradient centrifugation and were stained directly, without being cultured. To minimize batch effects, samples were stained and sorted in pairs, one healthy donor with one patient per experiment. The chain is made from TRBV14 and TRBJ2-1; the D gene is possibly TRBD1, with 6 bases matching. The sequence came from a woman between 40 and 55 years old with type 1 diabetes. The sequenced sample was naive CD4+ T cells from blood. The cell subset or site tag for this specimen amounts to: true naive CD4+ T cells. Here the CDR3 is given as CASSQGPGAYNEQFF. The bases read TGTGCCAGCAGCCAAGGGCCAGGGGCCTACAATGAGCAGTTCTTC.